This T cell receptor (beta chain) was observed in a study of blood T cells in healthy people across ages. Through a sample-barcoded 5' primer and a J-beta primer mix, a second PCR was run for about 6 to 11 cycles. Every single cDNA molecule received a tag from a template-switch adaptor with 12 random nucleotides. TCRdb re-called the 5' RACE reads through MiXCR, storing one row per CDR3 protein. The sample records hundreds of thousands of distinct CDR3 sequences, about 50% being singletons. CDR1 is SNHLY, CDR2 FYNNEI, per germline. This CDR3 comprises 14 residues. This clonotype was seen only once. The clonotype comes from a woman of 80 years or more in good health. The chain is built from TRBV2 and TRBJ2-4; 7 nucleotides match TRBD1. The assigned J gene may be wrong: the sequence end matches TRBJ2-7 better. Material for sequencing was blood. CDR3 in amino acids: CASSKDRVPYEQYF. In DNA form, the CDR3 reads TGTGCCAGCAGTAAAGACAGGGTCCCCTACGAGCAGTACTTC.